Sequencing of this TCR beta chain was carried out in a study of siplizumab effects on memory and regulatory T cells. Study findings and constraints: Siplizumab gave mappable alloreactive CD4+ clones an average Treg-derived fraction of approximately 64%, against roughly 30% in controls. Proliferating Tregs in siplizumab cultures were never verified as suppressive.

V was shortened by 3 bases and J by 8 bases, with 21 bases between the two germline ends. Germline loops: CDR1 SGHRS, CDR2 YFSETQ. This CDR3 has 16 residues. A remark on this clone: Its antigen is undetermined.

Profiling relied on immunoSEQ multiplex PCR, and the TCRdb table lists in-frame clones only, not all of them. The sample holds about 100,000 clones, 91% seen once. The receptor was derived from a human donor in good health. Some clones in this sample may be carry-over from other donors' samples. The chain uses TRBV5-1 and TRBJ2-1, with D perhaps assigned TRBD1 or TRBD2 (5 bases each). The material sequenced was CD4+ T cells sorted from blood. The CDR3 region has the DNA TGCGCCAGCAGCTCAGACGGGGCCCTAAGGGCCGATGAGCAGTTCTTC. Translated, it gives CASSSDGALRADEQFF.